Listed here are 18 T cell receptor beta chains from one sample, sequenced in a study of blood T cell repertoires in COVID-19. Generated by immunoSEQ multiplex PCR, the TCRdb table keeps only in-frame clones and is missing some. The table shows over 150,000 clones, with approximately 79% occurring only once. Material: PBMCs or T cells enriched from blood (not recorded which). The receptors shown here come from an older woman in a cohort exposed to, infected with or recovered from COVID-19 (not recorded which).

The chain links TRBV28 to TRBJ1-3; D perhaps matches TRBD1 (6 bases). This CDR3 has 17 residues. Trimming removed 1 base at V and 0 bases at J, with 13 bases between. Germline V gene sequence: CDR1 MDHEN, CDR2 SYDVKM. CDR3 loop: CASSLYGAGVSGNTIYF. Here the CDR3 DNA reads TGTGCCAGCAGTTTATATGGGGCAGGGGTCTCTGGAAACACCATATATTTT.

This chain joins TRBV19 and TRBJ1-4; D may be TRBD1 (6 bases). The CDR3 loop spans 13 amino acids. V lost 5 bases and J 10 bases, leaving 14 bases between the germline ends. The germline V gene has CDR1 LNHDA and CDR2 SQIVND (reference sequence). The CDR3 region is CASSDGTRGKLFF. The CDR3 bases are TGTGCCAGTAGTGACGGGACAAGAGGAAAACTGTTTTTT.

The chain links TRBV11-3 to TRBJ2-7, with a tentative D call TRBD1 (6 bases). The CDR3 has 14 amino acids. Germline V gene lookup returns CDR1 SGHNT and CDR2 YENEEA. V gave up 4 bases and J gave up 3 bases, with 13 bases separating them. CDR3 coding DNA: TGTGCCAGCAGCTACCGGGACATTGACTACGAGCAGTACTTC. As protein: CASSYRDIDYEQYF.

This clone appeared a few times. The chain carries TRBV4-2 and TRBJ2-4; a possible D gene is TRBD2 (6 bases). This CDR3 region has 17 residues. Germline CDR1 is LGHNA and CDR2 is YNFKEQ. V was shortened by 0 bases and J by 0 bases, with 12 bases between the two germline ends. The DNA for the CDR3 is TGTGCCAGCAGCCAAGACGGACGGGAGATAGCCAAAAACATTCAGTACTTC. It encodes CASSQDGREIAKNIQYF.

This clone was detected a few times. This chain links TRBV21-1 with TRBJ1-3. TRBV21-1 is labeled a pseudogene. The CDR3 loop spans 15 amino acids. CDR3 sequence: CASSMDFCSGNTIYF. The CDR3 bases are TGTGCCAGCAGTATGGACTTCTGCTCTGGAAACACCATATATTTT.

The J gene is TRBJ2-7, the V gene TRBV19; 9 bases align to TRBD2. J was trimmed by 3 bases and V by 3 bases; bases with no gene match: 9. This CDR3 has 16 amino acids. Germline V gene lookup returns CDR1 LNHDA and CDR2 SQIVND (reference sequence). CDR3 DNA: TGTGCCAGTAGTATTAGCGACGGCGGGAGGGACTACGAGCAGTACTTC. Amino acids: CASSISDGGRDYEQYF.

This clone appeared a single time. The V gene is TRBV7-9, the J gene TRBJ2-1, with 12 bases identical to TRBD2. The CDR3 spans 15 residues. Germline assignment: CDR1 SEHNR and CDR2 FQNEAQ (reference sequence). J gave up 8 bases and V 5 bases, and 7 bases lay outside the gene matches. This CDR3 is CASSGLAGFAYEQFF. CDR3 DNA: TGTGCCAGCAGCGGACTAGCGGGATTCGCTTATGAGCAGTTCTTC. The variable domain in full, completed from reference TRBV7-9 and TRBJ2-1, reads DTGVSQNPRHKITKRGQNVTFRCDPISEHNRLYWYRQTLGQGPEFLTYFQNEAQLEKSRLLSDRFSAERPKGSFSTLEIQRTEQGDSAMYLCASSGLAGFAYEQFFGPGTRLTVL.

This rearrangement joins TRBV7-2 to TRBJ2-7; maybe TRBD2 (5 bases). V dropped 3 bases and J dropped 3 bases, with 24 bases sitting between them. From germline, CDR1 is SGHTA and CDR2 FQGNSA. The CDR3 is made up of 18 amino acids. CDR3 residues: CASSLALRTYLLSYEQYF. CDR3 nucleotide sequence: TGTGCCAGCAGCTTGGCTCTTCGGACTTACCTACTAAGCTACGAGCAGTACTTC.

CDR3 loop: CATSISGWTANSYSNQPQHF. Here the CDR3 DNA reads TGTGCCACCAGCATATCAGGATGGACAGCCAACTCCTATAGCAATCAGCCCCAGCATTTT. The V call is TRBV15, the J call TRBJ1-5; possible D gene TRBD1, 6 bases. CDR1 is LNHNV, CDR2 YYDKDF, per germline (reference sequence). The CDR3 is made up of 20 amino acids. V lost 4 bases and J lost 0, with 25 bases in between. The whole variable domain, filled in from reference TRBV15 and TRBJ1-5, reads DAMVIQNPRYQVTQFGKPVTLSCSQTLNHNVMYWYQQKSSQAPKLLFHYYDKDFNNEADTPDNFQSRRPNTSFCFLDIRSPGLGDTAMYLCATSISGWTANSYSNQPQHFGDGTRLSIL.

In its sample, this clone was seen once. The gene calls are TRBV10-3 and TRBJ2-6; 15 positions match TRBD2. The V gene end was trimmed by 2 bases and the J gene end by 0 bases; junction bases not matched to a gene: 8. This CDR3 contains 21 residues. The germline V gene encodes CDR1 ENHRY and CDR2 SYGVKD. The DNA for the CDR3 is TGTGCCATCAGTGAGGCGGCGGGACTAGCGGGAGGAGGCTCTGGGGCCAACGTCCTGACTTTC. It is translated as CAISEAAGLAGGGSGANVLTF.

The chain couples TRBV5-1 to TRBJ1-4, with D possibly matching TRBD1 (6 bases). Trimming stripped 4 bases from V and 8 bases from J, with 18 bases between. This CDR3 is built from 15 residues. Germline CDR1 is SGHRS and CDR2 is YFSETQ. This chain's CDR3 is CASSHKQGAGEKLFF. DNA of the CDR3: TGCGCCAGCAGCCACAAACAGGGAGCTGGCGAAAAACTGTTTTTT.

CDR3 amino acids: CASASTWGGINSPLHF. As DNA, the CDR3 is TGCGCCAGCGCCAGCACTTGGGGAGGCATTAATTCACCCCTCCACTTT. The chain carries TRBV5-1 and TRBJ1-6; D gene uncertain. Trimming shortened V by 7 bases and J by 6 bases, and 20 bases separated the two germline ends. The germline CDR1 and CDR2 sequences are SGHRS and YFSETQ. This CDR3 is 16 amino acids long. Full variable domain (remainder filled in from reference TRBV5-1 and TRBJ1-6): KAGVTQTPRYLIKTRGQQVTLSCSPISGHRSVSWYQQTPGQGLQFLFEYFSETQRNKGNFPGRFSGRQFSNSRSEMNVSTLELGDSALYLCASASTWGGINSPLHFGNGTRLTVT.

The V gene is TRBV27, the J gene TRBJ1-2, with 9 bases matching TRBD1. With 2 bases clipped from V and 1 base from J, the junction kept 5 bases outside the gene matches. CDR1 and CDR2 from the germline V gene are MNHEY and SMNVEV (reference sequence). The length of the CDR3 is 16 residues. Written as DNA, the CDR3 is TGTGCCAGCAGTTTAACCTGGACAGGGGTTAACTATGGCTACACCTTC. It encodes CASSLTWTGVNYGYTF.

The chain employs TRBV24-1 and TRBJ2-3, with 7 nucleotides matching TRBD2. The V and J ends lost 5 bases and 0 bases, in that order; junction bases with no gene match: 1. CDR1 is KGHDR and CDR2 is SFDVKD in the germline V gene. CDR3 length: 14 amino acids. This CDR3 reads CATSGLASTDTQYF. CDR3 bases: TGTGCCACCAGTGGACTAGCAAGCACAGATACGCAGTATTTT.

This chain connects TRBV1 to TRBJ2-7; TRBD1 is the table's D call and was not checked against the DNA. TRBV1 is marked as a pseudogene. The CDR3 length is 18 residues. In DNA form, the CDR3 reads TGCACCAGCAGCCAAGATCAATTAACAGGGGGCCCTGGGTCCGAGCAGTACTTC. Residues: CTSSQDQLTGGPGSEQYF.

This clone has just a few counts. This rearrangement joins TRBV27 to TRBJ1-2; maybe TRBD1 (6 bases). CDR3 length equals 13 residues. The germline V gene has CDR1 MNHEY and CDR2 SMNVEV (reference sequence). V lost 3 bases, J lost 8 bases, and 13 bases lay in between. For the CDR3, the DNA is TGTGCCAGCAGTTTGACAGGCTTACAGGGCTACACCTTC. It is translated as CASSLTGLQGYTF.

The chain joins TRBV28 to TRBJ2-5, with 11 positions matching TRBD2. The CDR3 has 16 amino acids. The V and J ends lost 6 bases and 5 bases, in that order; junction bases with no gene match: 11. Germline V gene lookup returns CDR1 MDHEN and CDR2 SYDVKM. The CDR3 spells CASSRSGRALGETQYF. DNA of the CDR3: TGTGCCAGCAGCCGTAGCGGGAGGGCCCTCGGCGAGACCCAGTACTTC.

The CDR3 nucleotides read TGCGCCAGCAGCCAAGTACCAGGGGTGAACACTGAAGCTTTCTTT. Its translation: CASSQVPGVNTEAFF. The V call is TRBV4-3, the J call TRBJ1-1, with D perhaps TRBD1 (6 bases). V gave up 1 base and J gave up 0 bases, with 9 bases separating them. This CDR3 is 15 amino acids long. CDR1 and CDR2 from the germline V gene are LGHNA and YSLEER.